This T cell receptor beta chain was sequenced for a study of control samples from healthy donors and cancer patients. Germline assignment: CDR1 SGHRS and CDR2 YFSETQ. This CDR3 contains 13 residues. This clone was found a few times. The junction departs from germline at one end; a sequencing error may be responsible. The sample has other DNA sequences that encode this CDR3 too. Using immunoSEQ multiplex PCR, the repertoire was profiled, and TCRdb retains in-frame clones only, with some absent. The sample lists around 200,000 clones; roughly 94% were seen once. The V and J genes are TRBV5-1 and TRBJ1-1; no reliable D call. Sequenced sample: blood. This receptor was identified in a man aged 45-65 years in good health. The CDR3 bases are TGCGCCAGCAGTTTGGACCTGAACACTGAAGCTTTCTTT. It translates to CASSLDLNTEAFF.